Listed below are T cell receptor beta chains from one sample, sequenced in a study of control samples from healthy donors and cancer patients. The protocol was immunoSEQ multiplex PCR, while the TCRdb copy is restricted to in-frame clones and leaves out a portion. The data hold about 80,000 clones, with around 83% observed a single time. Sequenced material: PBMCs. The receptor set was obtained from a man aged 55 to 70 with head and neck cancer. Both conserved end residues are part of each CDR3. D genes are given only for firm matches. The listing skips clone size in some rows; elsewhere it reads once, few, many or a size class.

clone size: -
J gene: TRBJ2-1
CDR3 length: 14
V gene: TRBV5-1
D gene: -
CDR3 protein: CASSKLPQGYEQFF
CDR3 DNA: TGCGCCAGCAGCAAACTACCTCAGGGATATGAGCAGTTCTTC

clone size: -
J gene: TRBJ2-1
CDR3 length: 12
V gene: TRBV11-3
D gene: -
CDR3 protein: CASSLGTPEQFF
CDR3 DNA: TGTGCCAGCAGCCTAGGGACTCCGGAGCAGTTCTTC

clone size: -
J gene: TRBJ2-2
CDR3 length: 16
V gene: TRBV5-6
D gene: -
CDR3 protein: CASSLFWTTRSGELFF
CDR3 DNA: TGTGCCAGCAGCTTATTTTGGACTACCCGCTCCGGGGAGCTGTTTTTT

clone size: -
J gene: TRBJ1-1
CDR3 length: 14
V gene: TRBV6-6
D gene: -
CDR3 protein: CASSYLEGDTEAFF
CDR3 DNA: TGTGCCAGCAGTTACTTGGAGGGAGACACTGAAGCTTTCTTT

clone size: once
J gene: TRBJ2-5
CDR3 length: 14
V gene: TRBV11-2
D gene: TRBD2
CDR3 protein: CASSLGSGRKTQYF
CDR3 DNA: TGTGCCAGCAGCTTAGGGAGCGGGAGGAAGACCCAGTACTTC

clone size: -
J gene: TRBJ2-7
CDR3 length: 13
V gene: TRBV4-1
D gene: TRBD2
CDR3 protein: CASSQVGTSGKYF
CDR3 DNA: TGCGCCAGCAGCCAAGTCGGGACTAGCGGCAAGTACTTC

clone size: once
J gene: TRBJ1-6
CDR3 length: 12
V gene: TRBV3-1/TRBV3-2
D gene: -
CDR3 protein: CASGSEDSPLHF
CDR3 DNA: TGTGCCTCAGGATCGGAGGATTCACCCCTCCACTTT

clone size: -
J gene: TRBJ2-1
CDR3 length: 18
V gene: TRBV7-8
D gene: TRBD2
CDR3 protein: CASSLAWGSGVLRNEQFF
CDR3 DNA: TGTGCCAGCAGCTTAGCGTGGGGTAGCGGGGTGTTGAGGAATGAGCAGTTCTTC

clone size: -
J gene: TRBJ2-2
CDR3 length: 15
V gene: TRBV27
D gene: -
CDR3 protein: CASSGTAGNTGELFF
CDR3 DNA: TGTGCCAGCAGTGGGACAGCGGGAAACACCGGGGAGCTGTTTTTT

clone size: -
J gene: TRBJ2-1
CDR3 length: 20
V gene: TRBV18
D gene: TRBD2
CDR3 protein: CASSPPEASGRIWSYNEQFF
CDR3 DNA: TGTGCCAGCTCACCACCGGAGGCTAGCGGGAGAATTTGGTCCTACAATGAGCAGTTCTTC

clone size: -
J gene: TRBJ1-5
CDR3 length: 15
V gene: TRBV2
D gene: TRBD1
CDR3 protein: CASSAYDRGNQPQHF
CDR3 DNA: TGTGCCAGCAGTGCATATGACAGGGGTAATCAGCCCCAGCATTTT

clone size: -
J gene: TRBJ2-1
CDR3 length: 14
V gene: TRBV19
D gene: TRBD2
CDR3 protein: CASSIVAGHNEQFF
CDR3 DNA: TGTGCCAGTAGTATTGTAGCGGGACACAATGAGCAGTTCTTC

clone size: -
J gene: TRBJ1-2
CDR3 length: 14
V gene: TRBV6-5
D gene: -
CDR3 protein: CASSYGVGGLGYTF
CDR3 DNA: TGTGCCAGCAGTTACGGGGTCGGGGGCCTTGGCTACACCTTC

clone size: -
J gene: TRBJ2-7
CDR3 length: 14
V gene: TRBV5-4
D gene: -
CDR3 protein: CASSLAAGGNEQYF
CDR3 DNA: TGTGCCAGCAGCTTGGCTGCGGGTGGGAACGAGCAGTACTTC

clone size: -
J gene: TRBJ1-1
CDR3 length: 13
V gene: TRBV18
D gene: -
CDR3 protein: CASSTAGIAEAFF
CDR3 DNA: TGTGCCAGCTCCACCGCGGGTATCGCTGAAGCTTTCTTT

clone size: -
J gene: TRBJ1-4
CDR3 length: 16
V gene: TRBV9
D gene: TRBD1
CDR3 protein: CASSVGTGSTNEKLFF
CDR3 DNA: TGTGCCAGCAGCGTCGGGACAGGGTCAACTAATGAAAAACTGTTTTTT

clone size: -
J gene: TRBJ2-5
CDR3 length: 13
V gene: TRBV24-1
D gene: -
CDR3 protein: CATSDGNQETQYF
CDR3 DNA: TGTGCCACCAGTGACGGAAACCAAGAGACCCAGTACTTC

clone size: -
J gene: TRBJ1-6
CDR3 length: 15
V gene: TRBV2
D gene: TRBD1
CDR3 protein: CASIPGTGDHSPLHF
CDR3 DNA: TGTGCCAGCATTCCCGGGACAGGGGACCATTCACCCCTCCACTTT

clone size: -
J gene: TRBJ1-1
CDR3 length: 12
V gene: TRBV7-9
D gene: -
CDR3 protein: CASSLRAPEAFF
CDR3 DNA: TGTGCCAGCAGCTTAAGAGCCCCTGAAGCTTTCTTT

clone size: -
J gene: TRBJ1-4
CDR3 length: 14
V gene: TRBV5-4
D gene: TRBD1
CDR3 protein: CASSPGQGNEKLFF
CDR3 DNA: TGTGCCAGCAGCCCGGGACAGGGGAATGAAAAACTGTTTTTT